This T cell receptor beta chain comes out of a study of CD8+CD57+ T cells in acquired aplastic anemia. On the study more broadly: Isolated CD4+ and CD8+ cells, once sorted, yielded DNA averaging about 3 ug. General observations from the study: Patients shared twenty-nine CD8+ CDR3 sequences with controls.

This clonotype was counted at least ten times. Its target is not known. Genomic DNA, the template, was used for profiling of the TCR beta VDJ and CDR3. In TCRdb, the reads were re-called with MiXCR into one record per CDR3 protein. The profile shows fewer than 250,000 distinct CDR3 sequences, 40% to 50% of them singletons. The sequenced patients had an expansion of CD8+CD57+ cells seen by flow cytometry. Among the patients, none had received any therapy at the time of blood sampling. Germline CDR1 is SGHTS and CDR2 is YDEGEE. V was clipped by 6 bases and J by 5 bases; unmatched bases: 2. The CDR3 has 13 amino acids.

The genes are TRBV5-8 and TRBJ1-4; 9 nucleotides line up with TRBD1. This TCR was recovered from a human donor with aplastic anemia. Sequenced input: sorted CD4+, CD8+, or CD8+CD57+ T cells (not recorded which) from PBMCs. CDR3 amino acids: CASKDRGNEKLFF. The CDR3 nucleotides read TGTGCCAGCAAGGACAGGGGAAATGAAAAACTGTTTTTT.